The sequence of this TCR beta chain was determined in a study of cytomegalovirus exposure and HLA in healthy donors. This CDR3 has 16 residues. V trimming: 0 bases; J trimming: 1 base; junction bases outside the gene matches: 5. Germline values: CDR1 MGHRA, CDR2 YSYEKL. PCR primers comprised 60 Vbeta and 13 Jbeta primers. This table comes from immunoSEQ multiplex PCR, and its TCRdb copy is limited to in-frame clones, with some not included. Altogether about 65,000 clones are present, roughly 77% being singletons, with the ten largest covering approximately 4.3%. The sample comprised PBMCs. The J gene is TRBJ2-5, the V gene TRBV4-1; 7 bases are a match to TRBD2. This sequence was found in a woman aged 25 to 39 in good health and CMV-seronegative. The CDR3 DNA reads TGCGCCAGCAGCCAAGAGCCCCGGACTAGCCAAGAGACCCAGTACTTC. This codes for CASSQEPRTSQETQYF.